This is a list of T cell receptor beta chains from one sample in a study of vaccination effects on CD4 cells after COVID-19. Sequencing was performed with immunoSEQ multiplex PCR; in TCRdb, only in-frame clones are kept and a portion is missing. Of around 66,000 clones listed, around 69% are singletons. These receptors have no identified antigens. The starting material was CD4+ T cells from PBMCs cultured without peptide, obtained after COVID-19 vaccination. Source of these receptors: a human donor who received a COVID-19 vaccine. The CDR3 runs from the conserved cysteine through the conserved F or W. The order of the fields is clone size, J gene, D gene, V gene, CDR3 DNA, CDR3 protein. D genes are given only for firm matches. Where a row states a size, it is once, few, many or the class of an expanded clone; other rows omit it.

>-|TRBJ2-2|TRBD1|TRBV5-4
TGTGCCAGCATCAGAAGGGGAGGACAGGGGGCGCCCGGGGAGCTGTTTTTT
CASIRRGGQGAPGELFF
>-|TRBJ1-2|TRBD1|TRBV5-6
TGTGCCAGCAGCTCGGACTGGACAGGGGATAATGGCTACACCTTC
CASSSDWTGDNGYTF
>-|TRBJ1-1|-|TRBV30
TGTGCCTGGAGTACTCCGAACACTGAAGCTTTCTTT
CAWSTPNTEAFF
>few|TRBJ1-5|TRBD1|TRBV28
TGTGCCAGCAGTTCTGCTGACAGGGAGGATCAGCCCCAGCATTTT
CASSSADREDQPQHF
>-|TRBJ1-4|-|TRBV10-2
TGCGCCAGCAGTGATTTGGGCCGGGACCTGTTTTTT
CASSDLGRDLFF
>-|TRBJ1-4|-|TRBV7-9
TGTGCCAGCAGCTTAAAGGCTAGCAGGGATAAGGTTGAAAAACTGTTTTTT
CASSLKASRDKVEKLFF
>-|TRBJ2-5|TRBD2|TRBV5-4
TGTGCCAGCAGCCCCTGGGGAGGGACTAGCGGGCAAGAGACCCAGTACTTC
CASSPWGGTSGQETQYF
>-|TRBJ2-2|-|TRBV3-1/TRBV3-2
TGTGCCAGCAGCCGCCGCCAGGGCCTGAACACCGGGGAGCTGTTTTTT
CASSRRQGLNTGELFF
>-|TRBJ2-1|TRBD2|TRBV2
TGTGCCAGCAGTGAACGCCCCGGACTAGCGGACTTCAATGAGCAGTTCTTC
CASSERPGLADFNEQFF
>-|TRBJ2-2|-|TRBV5-1
TGCGCCAGCAGCTTGGCCTCGGCAGGGAGCACCGGGGAGCTGTTTTTT
CASSLASAGSTGELFF
>-|TRBJ1-5|-|TRBV4-1
TGCGCCAGCAGCCAAGGGGCAGGGGATCAGCCCCAGCATTTT
CASSQGAGDQPQHF
>-|TRBJ2-2|-|TRBV12-5
TGTGCTAGTGGTTTTCTCCCTGACGGGAGAGGGGACACCGGGGAGCTGTTTTTT
CASGFLPDGRGDTGELFF
>few|TRBJ1-1|-|TRBV30
TGTGCCTGGAGTAAGTATGGGTTAAGGACTGAAGCTTTCTTT
CAWSKYGLRTEAFF
>few|TRBJ1-1|-|TRBV7-9
TGTGCCAGCAGCTTCCGGGACCTCAATTGGAGGGCTTTCTTT
CASSFRDLNWRAFF
>-|TRBJ1-5|-|TRBV7-8
TGTGCCAGCAGTAACACGGAAGGGTGGCAGCCCCAGCATTTT
CASSNTEGWQPQHF
>-|TRBJ1-2|-|TRBV25-1
TGTGCCAGCAGGGAGGCAGGGCAGAGCTATGGCTACACCTTC
CASREAGQSYGYTF
>-|TRBJ1-5|-|TRBV10-1
TGCGCCAGCAGTGAAACAGGGCTTCAGCCCCAGCATTTT
CASSETGLQPQHF
>once|TRBJ2-3|TRBD2|TRBV28
TGTGCCAGCAGTTTATCTAGCGGGGGGGGAGATACGCAGTATTTT
CASSLSSGGGDTQYF
>-|TRBJ2-1|TRBD1|TRBV7-9
TGTGCCAGCAGCCCAACCGTAACAGGGGGCGATGAGCAGTTCTTC
CASSPTVTGGDEQFF
>once|TRBJ1-5|-|TRBV30
TGTGCCTGGAGTGAAGGGAATAGCAATCAGCCCCAGCATTTT
CAWSEGNSNQPQHF
>-|TRBJ1-3|-|TRBV9
TGTGCCAGCACGGACGGCCTCTCTGGAAACACCATATATTTT
CASTDGLSGNTIYF
>few|TRBJ2-1|TRBD1|TRBV2
TGTGCCAGCAGGGACAGGGAAGACAATGAGCAGTTCTTC
CASRDREDNEQFF
>-|TRBJ2-5|-|TRBV5-5
TGTGCCAGCAGCTTGTTTAGAGAGGAGACCCAGTACTTC
CASSLFREETQYF
>-|TRBJ2-2|TRBD1|TRBV19
TGTGCCAGTAGTACCGATTGGACAGGTTACACCGGGGAGCTGTTTTTT
CASSTDWTGYTGELFF
>-|TRBJ2-3|TRBD1|TRBV5-1
TGCGCCAGCAGCGCGCCGGGACAGGGGAGCACAGATACGCAGTATTTT
CASSAPGQGSTDTQYF
>-|TRBJ2-2|TRBD2|TRBV6-5
TGTGCCAGCAGTTGGCGCGGGGGAGGCACCGGGGAGCTGTTTTTT
CASSWRGGGTGELFF
>few|TRBJ1-5|-|TRBV10-1
TGCGCCAGCAGTGAGATAGGGTATAGCAATCAGCCCCAGCATTTT
CASSEIGYSNQPQHF
>-|TRBJ2-3|-|TRBV5-1
TGCGCCAGCAGCTTGGTCGCCTTAAGCACAGATACGCAGTATTTT
CASSLVALSTDTQYF
>-|TRBJ1-3|-|TRBV25-1
TGTGCCAGCGCCGGGCAGCACTCTGGAAACACCATATATTTT
CASAGQHSGNTIYF
>few|TRBJ1-2|TRBD1|TRBV6-5
TGTGCCAGCAGCAGGGGGCGAGACTATGGCTACACCTTC
CASSRGRDYGYTF
>-|TRBJ1-5|TRBD1|TRBV24-1
TGTGCCACCAGTGATTTGCAGACAGGGGAAGGTCAGCCCCAGCATTTT
CATSDLQTGEGQPQHF
>-|TRBJ1-2|-|TRBV4-1
TGCGCCAGCAGCCAAGAGGGTGTAACTACCGCCGGCTACACCTTC
CASSQEGVTTAGYTF
>-|TRBJ1-6|TRBD1|TRBV28
TGTGCCAGCAGTCCGCGACAGGGGAAATCCTATAATTCACCCCTCCACTTT
CASSPRQGKSYNSPLHF
>-|TRBJ2-3|-|TRBV6-5
TGTGCCAGCACCTCCTCAGGGGCCGCCACAGATACGCAGTATTTT
CASTSSGAATDTQYF
>-|TRBJ2-1|-|TRBV6-5
TGTGCCAGCGGAAGCAGGGAAGTCAATGAGCAGTTCTTC
CASGSREVNEQFF
>-|TRBJ1-5|TRBD1|TRBV30
TGTGCCTGGAGTGCCGGACAGGGGTATCAGCCCCAGCATTTT
CAWSAGQGYQPQHF
>few|TRBJ2-1|-|TRBV10-2
TGCGCCAGCAGTGAGTTATCTGGATCTTCAATCTCCTACAATGAGCAGTTCTTC
CASSELSGSSISYNEQFF
>-|TRBJ2-3|TRBD2|TRBV2
TGTGCCAGCAGCCGGACTAGCGGGGGAGGTGATACGCAGTATTTT
CASSRTSGGGDTQYF
>-|TRBJ1-4|-|TRBV27
TGTGCCAGCAGTTTCGGGGGAGGGGGTGAAAAACTGTTTTTT
CASSFGGGGEKLFF
>-|TRBJ1-1|-|TRBV27
TGTGCCAGCAGTTACAGACCGAACACTGAAGCTTTCTTT
CASSYRPNTEAFF